The text below deals with one T cell receptor (beta chain). This sample was included in a study of shared clonotypes between healthy human individuals. Sequencing used immunoSEQ multiplex PCR; TCRdb keeps in-frame clones, though not all of them. The profile shows more than 2,000,000 clones, over 85% of them singletons. Germline V gene data show CDR1 as SEHNR and CDR2 as FQNEAQ (reference sequence). The CDR3 spans 12 residues. With V trimmed by 10 bases and J by 7 bases, 2 bases remained unmatched. This TCR was recovered from a man between 18 and 35 years old in good health. The sequencing sample was made of naive CD4+ T cells sorted from blood. Subset in this sample: CD45RA+ positively selected. The chain combines TRBV7-9 with TRBJ1-4, with 11 nucleotides matching TRBD1. CDR3 loop: CATGTGGEKLFF. The CDR3 DNA follows: TGTGCCACGGGGACAGGGGGTGAAAAACTGTTTTTT.